This T cell receptor beta chain was retrieved from a study of blood T cell repertoires in COVID-19. Background on the study: The United States, Italy and Spain were the sources of the acute and convalescent COVID-19 samples. Sample material is recorded as cDNA or gDNA derived from T cells, B-cell-depleted T cells, or PBMCs.

Original analysis: It was from reference gene primer amplification that nucleated cell counts were estimated. Sequencing used immunoSEQ multiplex PCR; TCRdb keeps in-frame clones, though not all of them. V and J calls and clone size are as listed in that table; D and trimming were resolved from the DNA. The table lists about 190,000 clones, 90% of them singletons, with approximately 0.64% in the top ten. Germline V gives CDR1 SGHNT, CDR2 YYREEE (reference sequence). The CDR3 extends over 12 amino acids. V lost 4 bases and J 8 bases, leaving 11 bases between the germline ends. The V gene is TRBV5-4, the J gene TRBJ2-3; TRBD2 is a possible D gene (5 bases). The sequencing input was peripheral blood. This TCR was sampled from a man over 45 with acute or convalescent COVID-19. CDR3 sequence: CASSQPRGTQYF. CDR3 DNA: TGTGCCAGCAGCCAACCCCGGGGTACGCAGTATTTT.